Following are 10 T cell receptor beta chains from one sample sequenced in a study of radiotherapy plus CTLA-4 blockade in lung cancer. Sequenced by immunoSEQ multiplex PCR; TCRdb stores in-frame clones only, minus some. The table shows over 85,000 clones, with about four fifths occurring only once. Sample: peripheral blood, taken from a patient treated with radiotherapy plus ipilimumab. The origin of the receptors is a human donor with non-small cell lung cancer who had a partial response to radiotherapy plus ipilimumab. Some clones in this sample may be carry-over from other donors' samples.

The chain recombines TRBV28 with TRBJ2-2, with D perhaps matching TRBD1 (7 bases). Germline V gene data show CDR1 as MDHEN and CDR2 as SYDVKM. V was cut by 5 bases and J by 7 bases, with 14 bases left in between. The length of the CDR3 is 14 residues. DNA for the CDR3: TGTGCCAGCAGTACCCCAGGGGGGTACGGGGAGCTGTTTTTT. It is translated as CASSTPGGYGELFF. Looking up the rest from reference TRBV28 and TRBJ2-2 gives the full variable domain: DVKVTQSSRYLVKRTGEKVFLECVQDMDHENMFWYRQDPGLGLRLIYFSYDVKMKEKGDIPEGYSVSREKKERFSLILESASTNQTSMYLCASSTPGGYGELFFGEGSRLTVL.

This clone was seen more than once but under ten times. V is TRBV7-3 and J is TRBJ2-7; a weak D match, TRBD2 (6 bases). The CDR3 is made up of 12 amino acids. CDR1 is SGHTA, CDR2 FQGTGA, per germline. V was shortened by 3 bases and J by 6 bases, with 9 bases between the two germline ends. The chain's CDR3 is CASSLGGGEQYF. The CDR3 nucleotides read TGTGCCAGCAGCTTGGGAGGCGGCGAGCAGTACTTC.

This clone has only a few counts. This chain uses TRBV11-3 with TRBJ2-2; unclear D gene. Trimming shortened V by 3 bases and J by 4 bases, and 6 bases separated the two germline ends. Germline CDR1 SGHNT, CDR2 YENEEA. CDR3 length: 13 residues. CDR3 bases: TGTGCCAGCAGCTTTCCGGGCACCGGGGAGCTGTTTTTT. Its translation is CASSFPGTGELFF.

CDR3 nucleotides: TGTGCCAGCAGTTTGACAGGGGGTGGTAACTATGGCTACACCTTC. It translates to CASSLTGGGNYGYTF. The chain carries TRBV6-5 and TRBJ1-2, with TRBD1 matching over 9 bases. CDR1 and CDR2 from the germline V gene are MNHEY and SVGAGI. The CDR3 runs to 15 residues. After removal of 4 bases from V and 1 base from J, the junction contained 4 bases not matched to a gene.

The V and J genes are TRBV29-1 and TRBJ2-7; 7 nucleotides line up with TRBD2. Per germline, CDR1 SQVTM and CDR2 ANQGSEA. The CDR3 runs to 13 residues. With 7 bases clipped from V and 3 bases from J, the junction kept 9 bases outside the gene matches. CDR3 in amino acids: CSARPQRDYEQYF. The DNA for the CDR3 is TGCAGCGCCCGCCCCCAGCGGGACTACGAGCAGTACTTC.

This sequence joins TRBV11-2 and TRBJ1-2; D may be TRBD1 (6 bases). CDR3 length: 15 residues. CDR1 and CDR2 (germline): SGHAT, FQNNGV. Trimming pared 5 bases from V and 0 bases from J, leaving 13 bases between. The CDR3 DNA is TGTGCCAGCAGCCAGAACAGGGTTGCTAACTATGGCTACACCTTC. Its protein is CASSQNRVANYGYTF.

The CDR3 nucleotides are TGTGCCAGCAGCTGGACCGGGACAGATCTCGGGGAGCTGTTTTTT. Its translation is CASSWTGTDLGELFF. The rearrangement links TRBV11-2 to TRBJ2-2; the match to TRBD1 covers 7 bases. The CDR3 extends over 15 amino acids. V lost 4 bases, J lost 7 bases, and 9 bases stayed unmatched. CDR1 and CDR2 (germline): SGHAT, FQNNGV.

The rearrangement links TRBV5-4 to TRBJ1-1, with D hard to call. The germline V gene has CDR1 SGHNT and CDR2 YYREEE (reference sequence). The V gene lost 0 bases and the J gene lost 3 bases, with 12 bases spanning the gap. CDR3 length: 15 residues. The CDR3 region has the DNA TGTGCCAGCAGCTTGGGAACATGGTACGACACTGAAGCTTTCTTT. Translating gives CASSLGTWYDTEAFF.

The V gene is TRBV29-1, the J gene TRBJ1-1, with TRBD1 matching 8 bases. V was clipped by 0 bases and J by 0 bases; unmatched bases: 9. This CDR3 is built from 17 residues. Germline V lookup: CDR1 SQVTM, CDR2 ANQGSEA. CDR3 in amino acids: CSVEESGGQRMNTEAFF. The CDR3 DNA reads as TGCAGCGTTGAAGAATCAGGGGGCCAGAGGATGAACACTGAAGCTTTCTTT.

This sequence joins TRBV27 and TRBJ2-5, with TRBD1 matching 10 bases. Germline CDR1 and CDR2: MNHEY and SMNVEV (reference sequence). Trimming removed 4 bases from V and 8 bases from J; junction bases left unmatched: 4. CDR3 length: 13 amino acids. In DNA form, the CDR3 reads TGTGCCAGCAGTTCGACAGGGGGCGGTACCCAGTACTTC. It encodes CASSSTGGGTQYF.